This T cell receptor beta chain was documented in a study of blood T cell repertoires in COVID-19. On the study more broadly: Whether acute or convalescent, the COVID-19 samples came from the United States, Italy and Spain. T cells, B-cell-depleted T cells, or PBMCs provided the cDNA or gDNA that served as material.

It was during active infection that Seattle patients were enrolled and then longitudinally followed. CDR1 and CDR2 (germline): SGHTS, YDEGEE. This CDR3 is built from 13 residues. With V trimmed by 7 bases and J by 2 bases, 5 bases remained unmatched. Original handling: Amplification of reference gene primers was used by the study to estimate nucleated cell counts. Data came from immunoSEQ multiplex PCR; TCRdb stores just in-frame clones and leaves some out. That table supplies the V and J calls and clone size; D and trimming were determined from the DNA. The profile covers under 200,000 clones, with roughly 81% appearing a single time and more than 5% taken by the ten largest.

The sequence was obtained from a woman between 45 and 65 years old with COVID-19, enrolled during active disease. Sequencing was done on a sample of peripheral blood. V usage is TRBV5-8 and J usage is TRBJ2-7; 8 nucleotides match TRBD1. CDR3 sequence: CASPGQATYEQYF. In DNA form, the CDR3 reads TGTGCCAGCCCGGGACAGGCGACCTACGAGCAGTACTTC.